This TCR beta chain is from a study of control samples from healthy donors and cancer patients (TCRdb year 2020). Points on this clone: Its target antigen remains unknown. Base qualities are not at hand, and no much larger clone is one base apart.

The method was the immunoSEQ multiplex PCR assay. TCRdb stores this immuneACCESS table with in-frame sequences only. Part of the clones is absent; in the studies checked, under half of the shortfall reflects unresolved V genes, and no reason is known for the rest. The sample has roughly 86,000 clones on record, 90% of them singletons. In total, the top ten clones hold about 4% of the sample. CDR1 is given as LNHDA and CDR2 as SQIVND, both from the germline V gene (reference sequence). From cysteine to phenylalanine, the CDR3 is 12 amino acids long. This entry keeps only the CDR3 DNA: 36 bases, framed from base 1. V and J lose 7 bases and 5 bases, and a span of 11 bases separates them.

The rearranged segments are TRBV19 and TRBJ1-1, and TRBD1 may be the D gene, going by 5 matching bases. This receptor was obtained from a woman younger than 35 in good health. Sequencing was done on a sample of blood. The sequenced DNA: TGTGCCAGTAACCAGGGCACAACTGAAGCTTTCTTT. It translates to CASNQGTTEAFF.